This T cell receptor (beta chain) was sequenced for a study of T cell changes during pregnancy in multiple sclerosis (dated 2019 in TCRdb). A note on the overall study: The study examined how the T cell repertoire changed over the course of pregnancy in women with multiple sclerosis.

The library relied on the immunoSEQ multiplex PCR assay. TCRdb re-hosts the immuneACCESS table, in-frame sequences only. Its copies lack some clones; in the studies checked, an unresolved V gene accounts for under half of them, and the cause for the rest is not known. The sample yields around 56,000 clones; around 91% were counted once. Clones ranked in the top ten supply roughly 1.8% of the sample. About this clone itself: Which antigen it targets is not known. It has no much larger one-base neighbor in the sample; base qualities were not kept.

Between the V and J ends, shortened by 1 base and 0 bases respectively, the junction contains 10 bases. Spanning cysteine to phenylalanine, the CDR3 consists of 15 amino acids. Only the CDR3 DNA stays, 45 bases, in frame from base 1. According to the germline V gene (reference sequence), CDR1 reads SEHNR and CDR2 reads FQNEAQ. The material sequenced was peripheral blood, taken after pregnancy. This sequence originates from a female donor with multiple sclerosis, enrolled in a pregnancy study. This chain is built from TRBV7-9 and TRBJ2-7, with TRBD2 as a weak D call on 6 bases. This receptor carries the CDR3 CASSLGRGSSYEQYF. The nucleotide sequence reads as follows: TGTGCCAGCAGCTTAGGGCGGGGTAGCTCCTACGAGCAGTACTTC.